A single sample gave rise to the 22 T cell receptor beta chains below, sequenced in a study of T cell changes during pregnancy in multiple sclerosis (dated by TCRdb to between 2019 and 2020). The library was prepared using the immunoSEQ multiplex PCR assay. TCRdb retrieved this table from immuneACCESS and kept in-frame rearrangements only. Not all clones are present; in checked studies, unresolved V genes account for under half, and no reason is known for the remainder. In this sample the table shows 30,000 to 45,000 clones, 90% to 95% of which occur a single time. The ten largest clonotypes hold over 0.45% of the sample. The specimen was CD4+ T cells from peripheral blood mononuclear cells, collected after pregnancy. These TCRs come from a female donor with multiple sclerosis, enrolled in a pregnancy study.

The genes are TRBV28 and TRBJ2-7; D unresolved. The CDR3 is 13 residues long. The ends were cut back, 2 bases at V and 4 bases at J, with 9 bases in the middle. Germline V gives CDR1 MDHEN, CDR2 SYDVKM. The CDR3 sequence is CASSLPPGYEQYF. The CDR3 DNA sequence: TGTGCCAGCAGTTTACCCCCCGGGTACGAGCAGTACTTC.

The V and J genes are TRBV19 and TRBJ1-2; 9 bases fit TRBD1. Trimming at V came to 6 bases and at J to 3 bases, leaving 14 bases not matched to a gene. Germline V gene data show CDR1 as LNHDA and CDR2 as SQIVND (reference sequence). The CDR3 sequence is 17 residues long. CDR3 sequence reads: CASSPGTGRHSDYGYTF. Here the CDR3 DNA reads TGTGCCAGTAGCCCCGGGACAGGGCGGCATTCGGACTATGGCTACACCTTC.

The chain is built from TRBV6-1 and TRBJ2-6; D is possibly TRBD1 (6 bases). CDR3 size: 19 residues. Germline loops: CDR1 MNHNS, CDR2 SASEGT. V was trimmed by 3 bases and J by 0 bases, leaving 18 bases between them. The DNA for the CDR3 is TGTGCCAGCAGTGACGGGTCCGGACAGTACCACTCTGGGGCCAACGTCCTGACTTTC. Translated, it gives CASSDGSGQYHSGANVLTF.

The CDR3 loop is CASSLRVGTTPYF. The CDR3 coding sequence is TGTGCCAGCAGCTTGAGAGTTGGGACAACACCGTACTTC. The chain couples TRBV7-6 to TRBJ2-5, with a weak D call TRBD1 (6 bases). This CDR3 is 13 amino acids long. The ends were cut back, 3 bases at V and 13 bases at J, with 18 bases in the middle. Germline loops: CDR1 SGHVS, CDR2 FNYEAQ.

The chain has TRBV30 and TRBJ2-2; 8 bases are shared with TRBD2. The V gene end was trimmed by 5 bases and the J gene end by 3 bases; junction bases not matched to a gene: 11. This CDR3 is 16 amino acids long. Germline V gene lookup returns CDR1 GTSNPN and CDR2 SVGIG (reference sequence). CDR3 region: CAWRGTSGSDTGELFF. The DNA of the CDR3 is TGTGCCTGGCGGGGGACGAGCGGGAGCGACACCGGGGAGCTGTTTTTT. The full variable domain, with the rest looked up from reference TRBV30 and TRBJ2-2, is SQTIHQWPATLVQPVGSPLSLECTVEGTSNPNLYWYRQAAGRGLQLLFYSVGIGQISSEVPQNLSASRPQDRQFILSSKKLLLSDSGFYLCAWRGTSGSDTGELFFGEGSRLTVL.

The J gene is TRBJ1-5, the V gene TRBV15; 9 nucleotides agree with TRBD1. This CDR3 contains 15 residues. The germline gives CDR1 LNHNV, CDR2 YYDKDF (reference sequence). J was trimmed by 5 bases and V by 3 bases; bases with no gene match: 5. The CDR3 DNA follows: TGTGCCACCAGCAGGCCGGGACAGGGATATCAGCCCCAGCATTTT. The encoded protein is CATSRPGQGYQPQHF.

The V and J genes are TRBV11-2 and TRBJ2-1, with D perhaps TRBD2 (6 bases). V gave up 3 bases and J gave up 8 bases, with 14 bases separating them. The germline V gene encodes CDR1 SGHAT and CDR2 FQNNGV. CDR3 size: 14 residues. The CDR3 region is CASSFGGIFDEQFF. DNA of the CDR3: TGTGCCAGCAGCTTTGGCGGGATTTTCGATGAGCAGTTCTTC.

The chain couples TRBV11-2 to TRBJ2-1, with D perhaps TRBD1 (6 bases). The CDR3 consists of 14 residues. Trimming removed 5 bases at V and 5 bases at J, with 13 bases between. Germline V gives CDR1 SGHAT, CDR2 FQNNGV. In nucleotides, the CDR3 is TGTGCCAGCAGCCCCGGGACAACTAACAATGAGCAGTTCTTC. The encoded protein is CASSPGTTNNEQFF.

This clone was seen a few times. V usage is TRBV5-4 and J usage is TRBJ2-7, with 8 bases matching TRBD2. Germline-derived CDR1 and CDR2 are SGHNT and YYREEE (reference sequence). The length of the CDR3 is 14 residues. Germline trimming cut 7 bases from V and 2 bases from J; bases unmatched to any gene: 8. CDR3 bases: TGTGCCAGCCATGCTGCGGGACTAGCCTACGAGCAGTACTTC. This sequence encodes CASHAAGLAYEQYF.

V is TRBV2 and J is TRBJ1-5, with 10 bases matching TRBD1. The CDR3 runs 16 residues. V shed 6 bases and J 3 bases; nucleotides not matched to a gene: 8. From germline, CDR1 is SNHLY and CDR2 FYNNEI. DNA of the CDR3: TGTGCCAGCAGCTCTTCGACAGGGGGCTTCAATCAGCCCCAGCATTTT. As protein: CASSSSTGGFNQPQHF.

The J gene is TRBJ2-3, the V gene TRBV5-1; the match to TRBD2 covers 10 bases. The junction had 10 bases not matched to a gene; V was cut back by 2 bases and J by 7 bases. Germline assignment: CDR1 SGHRS and CDR2 YFSETQ. This CDR3 contains 16 residues. The CDR3 loop is CASSFTSGGATNTQYF. CDR3 DNA sequence: TGCGCCAGCAGCTTTACCAGCGGGGGGGCCACGAATACGCAGTATTTT.

V is TRBV6-6 and J is TRBJ2-1; 9 bases map to TRBD2. The ends lost 5 bases at V and 6 bases at J; junction bases unmatched: 11. Germline assignment: CDR1 MNHNY and CDR2 SVGAGI (reference sequence). The CDR3 is 16 amino acids. For the CDR3, the DNA is TGTGCCAGCAGTCCCCTCAGAGCGGGGGGTATCAATGAGCAGTTCTTC. As protein: CASSPLRAGGINEQFF.

The chain combines TRBV11-3 with TRBJ1-4, with D tentatively TRBD1 (6 bases). The CDR3 extends over 15 amino acids. Trimming took off 6 bases at V and 3 bases at J, with 14 bases between the two ends. Germline assignment: CDR1 SGHNT and CDR2 YENEEA. CDR3 protein: CASRPFRGSNEKLFF. In DNA, the CDR3 is TGTGCCAGCAGACCCTTTAGGGGGTCTAATGAAAAACTGTTTTTT.

CDR3 in amino acids: CASSYLSGNTIYF. The CDR3 DNA sequence: TGTGCCAGCAGTTATCTATCTGGAAACACCATATATTTT. This chain joins TRBV6-5 and TRBJ1-3; the D is unclear. Trimming took off 3 bases at V and 1 base at J, with 4 bases between the two ends. CDR3 length: 13 residues. Germline V CDR1 and CDR2: MNHEY, SVGAGI.

The J gene is TRBJ2-3, the V gene TRBV7-8; a possible D gene is TRBD2 (5 bases). With 3 bases removed from V and 3 bases from J, the gap between germline ends came to 16 bases. In germline, CDR1 is SGHVS, CDR2 FQNEAQ. This CDR3 is built from 16 residues. CDR3 region: CASSFSSGWTTDTQYF. DNA for the CDR3: TGTGCCAGCAGCTTCAGCAGTGGGTGGACTACAGATACGCAGTATTTT.

This sequence joins TRBV4-2 and TRBJ1-1, with D perhaps TRBD1 (5 bases). The CDR3 covers 16 residues. Trimming removed 3 bases from V and 0 bases from J, with 14 bases in between. CDR1 LGHNA and CDR2 YNFKEQ come from the germline V gene. The CDR3 region has the DNA TGTGCCAGCAGCCATGAAAGGGGCAATTTGAACACTGAAGCTTTCTTT. Encoded protein: CASSHERGNLNTEAFF.

The chain recombines TRBV7-6 with TRBJ2-3; 11 positions agree with TRBD1. The junction had 4 bases not matched to a gene; V was cut back by 2 bases and J by 6 bases. Germline CDR1 reads SGHVS; CDR2 reads FNYEAQ. This CDR3 contains 15 residues. In DNA, the CDR3 is TGTGCCAGCAGCTTAAGGGACAGGGGGAGGGATACGCAGTATTTT. Translation: CASSLRDRGRDTQYF. The full variable domain, completed using reference TRBV7-6 and TRBJ2-3, is GAGVSQSPRYKVTKRGQDVALRCDPISGHVSLYWYRQALGQGPEFLTYFNYEAQQDKSGLPNDRFSAERPEGSISTLTIQRTEQRDSAMYRCASSLRDRGRDTQYFGPGTRLTVL.

The gene calls are TRBV7-8 and TRBJ2-5; 9 positions agree with TRBD1. Germline CDR1 reads SGHVS; CDR2 reads FQNEAQ. The junction had 0 bases not matched to a gene; V was cut back by 1 base and J by 9 bases. The CDR3 loop spans 12 amino acids. CDR3: CASSLGDRAQYF. CDR3 nucleotides: TGTGCCAGCAGCTTAGGGGACAGGGCCCAGTACTTC. The entire variable domain, with the rest obtained from reference TRBV7-8 and TRBJ2-5, is as follows: GAGVSQSPRYKVAKRGQDVALRCDPISGHVSLFWYQQALGQGPEFLTYFQNEAQLDKSGLPSDRFFAERPEGSVSTLKIQRTQQEDSAVYLCASSLGDRAQYFGPGTRLLVL.

This rearrangement joins TRBV19 to TRBJ2-4; 7 nucleotides agree with TRBD2. After removal of 5 bases from V and 9 bases from J, the junction contained 22 bases not matched to a gene. The CDR3 runs to 18 residues. Germline V gene data show CDR1 as LNHDA and CDR2 as SQIVND (reference sequence). CDR3 in DNA: TGTGCCAGTAGTTTTTTCGCTAGCGGAGACCTAGGGCGGGGCATTCAGTACTTC. Translated: CASSFFASGDLGRGIQYF. The variable domain in full, with the rest retrieved from reference TRBV19 and TRBJ2-4, is DGGITQSPKYLFRKEGQNVTLSCEQNLNHDAMYWYRQDPGQGLRLIYYSQIVNDFQKGDIAEGYSVSREKKESFPLTVTSAQKNPTAFYLCASSFFASGDLGRGIQYFGAGTRLSVL.

As DNA, the CDR3 is TGTGCCAGCAGCCAAGAGGGGCCCCCACGCACAGATACGCAGTATTTT. Translating gives CASSQEGPPRTDTQYF. The chain joins TRBV4-2 to TRBJ2-3; tentatively, D is TRBD1 (5 bases). The CDR3 is 16 residues long. CDR1 is LGHNA, CDR2 YNFKEQ, per germline. The germline V and J ends were trimmed by 0 bases and 1 base, with 11 bases remaining between them.

The CDR3, as DNA: TGTGCCAGCAGACGGGGTAAGGGAAGATCACCCCTCCACTTT. This encodes CASRRGKGRSPLHF. V gene TRBV5-8 combines with J gene TRBJ1-6; D unresolved. V was clipped by 5 bases and J by 10 bases, with 16 bases between them. This CDR3 has 14 amino acids. Germline V gene data show CDR1 as SGHTS and CDR2 as YDEGEE.

The chain combines TRBV5-1 with TRBJ2-5; a possible D gene is TRBD1 (5 bases). The CDR3 consists of 15 residues. V was pared by 2 bases and J by 4 bases, with 15 bases between. In germline, CDR1 is SGHRS, CDR2 YFSETQ. The CDR3 spells CASSLGEHVTETQYF. The CDR3 DNA reads TGCGCCAGCAGCTTAGGGGAACACGTAACAGAGACCCAGTACTTC.